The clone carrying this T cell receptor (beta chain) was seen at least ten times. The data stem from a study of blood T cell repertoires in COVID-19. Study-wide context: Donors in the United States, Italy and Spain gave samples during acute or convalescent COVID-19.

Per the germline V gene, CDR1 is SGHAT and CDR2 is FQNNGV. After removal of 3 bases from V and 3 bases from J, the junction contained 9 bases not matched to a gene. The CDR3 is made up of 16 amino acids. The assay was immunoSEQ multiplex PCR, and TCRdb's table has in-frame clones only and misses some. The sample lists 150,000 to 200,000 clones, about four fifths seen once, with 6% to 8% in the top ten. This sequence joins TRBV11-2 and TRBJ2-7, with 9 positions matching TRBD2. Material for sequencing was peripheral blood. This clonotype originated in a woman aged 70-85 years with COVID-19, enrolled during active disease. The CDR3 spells CASSLGVLAGHYEQYF. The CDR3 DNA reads TGTGCCAGCAGCTTGGGAGTCCTAGCGGGACACTACGAGCAGTACTTC.